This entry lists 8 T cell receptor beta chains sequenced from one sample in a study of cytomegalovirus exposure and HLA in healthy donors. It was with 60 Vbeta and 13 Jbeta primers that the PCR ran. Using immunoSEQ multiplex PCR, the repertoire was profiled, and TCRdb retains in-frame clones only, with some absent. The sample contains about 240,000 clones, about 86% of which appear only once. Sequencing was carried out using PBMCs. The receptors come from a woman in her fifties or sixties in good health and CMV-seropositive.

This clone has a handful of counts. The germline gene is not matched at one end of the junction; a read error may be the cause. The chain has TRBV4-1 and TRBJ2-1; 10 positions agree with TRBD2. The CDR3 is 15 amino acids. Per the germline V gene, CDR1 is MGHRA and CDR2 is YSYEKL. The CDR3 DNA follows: TGCGCCAGCAGCAAAGACCTAGCGGGAGTAAATGAGCAGTTCTTC. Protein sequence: CASSKDLAGVNEQFF.

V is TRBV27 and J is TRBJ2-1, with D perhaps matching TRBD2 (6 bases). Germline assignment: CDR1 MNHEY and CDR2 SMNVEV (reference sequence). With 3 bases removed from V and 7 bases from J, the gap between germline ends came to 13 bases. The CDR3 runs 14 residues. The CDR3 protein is CASSFVGRRNEQFF. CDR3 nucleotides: TGTGCCAGCAGTTTTGTCGGGAGACGGAATGAGCAGTTCTTC.

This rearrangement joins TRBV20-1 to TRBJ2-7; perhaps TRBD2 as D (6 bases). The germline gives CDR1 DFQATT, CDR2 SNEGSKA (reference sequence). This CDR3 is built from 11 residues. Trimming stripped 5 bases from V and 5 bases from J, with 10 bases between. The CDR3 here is CSAPGRHEQYF. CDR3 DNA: TGCAGTGCTCCGGGGAGGCACGAGCAGTACTTC.

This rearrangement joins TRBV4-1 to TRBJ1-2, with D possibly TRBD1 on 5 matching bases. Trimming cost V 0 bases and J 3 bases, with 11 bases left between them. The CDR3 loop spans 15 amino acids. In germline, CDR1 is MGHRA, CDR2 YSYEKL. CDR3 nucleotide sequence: TGCGCCAGCAGCCAAGATCGGGGGGGGTACTATGGCTACACCTTC. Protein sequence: CASSQDRGGYYGYTF.

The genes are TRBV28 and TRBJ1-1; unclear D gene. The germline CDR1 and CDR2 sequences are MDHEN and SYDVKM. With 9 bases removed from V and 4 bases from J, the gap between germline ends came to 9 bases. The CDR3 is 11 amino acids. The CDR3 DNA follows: TGTGCCAGTTCGGGGTTCACTGAAGCTTTCTTT. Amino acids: CASSGFTEAFF.

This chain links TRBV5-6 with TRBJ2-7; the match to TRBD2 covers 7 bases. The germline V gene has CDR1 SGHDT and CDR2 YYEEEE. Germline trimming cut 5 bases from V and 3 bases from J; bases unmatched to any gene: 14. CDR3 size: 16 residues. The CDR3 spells CASSHPRDYLYYEQYF. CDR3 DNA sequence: TGTGCCAGCAGTCACCCCCGGGACTATCTATACTACGAGCAGTACTTC.

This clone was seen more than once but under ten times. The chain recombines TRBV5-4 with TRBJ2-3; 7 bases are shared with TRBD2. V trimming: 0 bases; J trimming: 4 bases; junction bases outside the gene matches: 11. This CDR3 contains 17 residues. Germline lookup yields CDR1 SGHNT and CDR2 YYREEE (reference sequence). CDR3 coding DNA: TGTGCCAGCAGCTTGGCCGGTGGGAGGGTGATGGCAGATACGCAGTATTTT. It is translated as CASSLAGGRVMADTQYF.

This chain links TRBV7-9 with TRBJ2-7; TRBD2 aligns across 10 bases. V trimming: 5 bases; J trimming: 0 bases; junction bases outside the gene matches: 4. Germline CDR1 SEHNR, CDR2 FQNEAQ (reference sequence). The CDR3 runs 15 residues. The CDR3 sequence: CASSPSGGSSYEQYF. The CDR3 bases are TGTGCCAGCAGCCCTAGCGGGGGAAGCTCCTACGAGCAGTACTTC.